Included here is one T cell receptor (beta chain) sequence, with context. Its antigen is not identified. The sample comes from a study of shared clonotypes between healthy human individuals. Per the germline V gene, CDR1 is KGHSH and CDR2 is LQKENI. V lost 2 bases, J lost 0 bases, and 2 bases stayed unmatched. The CDR3 has 15 residues. Libraries were prepared by immunoSEQ multiplex PCR; TCRdb keeps only in-frame clonotypes and omits some of them. The repertoire holds fewer than 650,000 clones, with over 60% as singletons. Overall study results and limits: Specimens sampled were limited to blood, with tissue repertoires likely differing.

There were only Caucasian adults among the donors, and all lived in Nashville, Tennessee. The sample taken for sequencing was PBMCs. The genes are TRBV18 and TRBJ2-3, with 7 bases aligning to TRBD1. The receptor was isolated from a woman aged 40 to 50 in good health. Some clones in this sample may be carry-over from other donors' samples. CDR3: CASSPWTGSTDTQYF. CDR3 in DNA: TGTGCCAGCTCACCATGGACAGGAAGCACAGATACGCAGTATTTT. Full variable domain (rest looked up from reference TRBV18 and TRBJ2-3): NAGVMQNPRHLVRRRGQEARLRCSPMKGHSHVYWYRQLPEEGLKFMVYLQKENIIDESGMPKERFSAEFPKEGPSILRIQQVVRGDSAAYFCASSPWTGSTDTQYFGPGTRLTVL.